One and the same sample provided the 24 T cell receptor beta chains below, sequenced in a study of OX40 agonist ivuxolimab in advanced cancers. Data came from immunoSEQ multiplex PCR; TCRdb stores just in-frame clones and leaves some out. The sample includes 70,000 to 80,000 clones, about 91% of them seen just once. The specimen comprised CD4+ or CD8+ T cells sorted from blood, sampled in a trial of the OX40 agonist ivuxolimab. The receptors originated from an adult with an advanced solid tumor such as melanoma, head and neck, liver or kidney cancer.

The rearrangement joins TRBV25-1 to TRBJ2-3; TRBD2 matches 8 bases. The CDR3 is 18 amino acids. CDR1 is MGHDK, CDR2 SYGVNS, per germline. With 8 bases clipped from V and 0 bases from J, the junction kept 16 bases outside the gene matches. CDR3 nucleotides: TGTGCCAGCGAAAAGGCGGGGGGACCTAAGCCCAGCACAGATACGCAGTATTTT. It translates to CASEKAGGPKPSTDTQYF.

This clone is a singleton in its sample. The chain recombines TRBV6-6 with TRBJ1-2; D uncertain. Trimming left V 3 bases short and J 5 bases short, with 10 bases between. Germline assignment: CDR1 MNHNY and CDR2 SVGAGI (reference sequence). The CDR3 runs 13 residues. The CDR3 spells CASSYWQSYGYTF. CDR3 nucleotides: TGTGCCAGCAGTTATTGGCAGTCGTATGGCTACACCTTC.

The chain recombines TRBV5-5 with TRBJ1-5, with 8 nucleotides matching TRBD1. The CDR3 has 15 amino acids. The V gene's germline CDR1 is SGHKS and CDR2 YYEKEE (reference sequence). J gave up 7 bases and V 3 bases, and 9 bases lay outside the gene matches. CDR3 nucleotide sequence: TGTGCCAGCAGCTCGATTGACAGGGGCGAACAGCCCCAGCATTTT. Its translation: CASSSIDRGEQPQHF. Combining the CDR3 with reference TRBV5-5 and TRBJ1-5 gives the whole variable domain DAGVTQSPTHLIKTRGQQVTLRCSPISGHKSVSWYQQVLGQGPQFIFQYYEKEERGRGNFPDRFSARQFPNYSSELNVNALLLGDSALYLCASSSIDRGEQPQHFGDGTRLSIL.

The chain recombines TRBV11-3 with TRBJ2-1; 10 bases align to TRBD1. J was trimmed by 10 bases and V by 5 bases; bases with no gene match: 14. The CDR3 runs 16 residues. Germline V gene data show CDR1 as SGHNT and CDR2 as YENEEA. CDR3 DNA: TGTGCCAGCAGCCCAGGGTCGGACAGGGGGGTTTTCGAGCAGTTCTTC. This sequence encodes CASSPGSDRGVFEQFF.

The rearrangement joins TRBV10-2 to TRBJ2-7, with no clear D. Per germline, CDR1 WSHSY and CDR2 SAAADI. V was clipped by 0 bases and J by 7 bases, with 4 bases between them. CDR3 length: 11 amino acids. The CDR3 loop is CASSESWEQYF. DNA of the CDR3: TGCGCCAGCAGTGAGTCGTGGGAGCAGTACTTC.

A note on this clone: Other DNA sequences of this sample code for an identical CDR3. The V call is TRBV19, the J call TRBJ1-3; no clear D gene. The V end was cut by 3 bases, the J end by 0 bases, with 6 bases between. Germline CDR1 LNHDA, CDR2 SQIVND (reference sequence). The CDR3 extends over 14 amino acids. The CDR3 sequence: CASSMAGSGNTIYF. CDR3 DNA: TGTGCCAGTAGTATGGCGGGCTCTGGAAACACCATATATTTT.

This rearrangement joins TRBV19 to TRBJ2-6, with D perhaps TRBD1 (5 bases). With 6 bases removed from V and 2 bases from J, the gap between germline ends came to 14 bases. CDR1 and CDR2 from the germline V gene are LNHDA and SQIVND (reference sequence). The CDR3 totals 16 residues. CDR3 bases: TGTGCCAGTAGGCAGGGAACAGTAGCTGGGGCCAACGTCCTGACTTTC. Translated: CASRQGTVAGANVLTF.

The chain has TRBV30 and TRBJ1-2; TRBD1 might be the D (5 bases). Trimming shortened V by 4 bases and J by 1 base, and 22 bases separated the two germline ends. This CDR3 comprises 17 residues. Germline CDR1 is GTSNPN and CDR2 is SVGIG (reference sequence). In DNA form, the CDR3 reads TGTGCCTGGATCAAATGGGGGGGGATTCGTAATAACTATGGCTACACCTTC. Translating gives CAWIKWGGIRNNYGYTF.

J is TRBJ1-1 and V is TRBV18; no clear D gene. The CDR3 runs 14 residues. Germline lookup yields CDR1 KGHSH and CDR2 LQKENI. Trimming removed 3 bases from V and 1 base from J, with 9 bases in between. The CDR3 reads CASSPQEGNTEAFF. The DNA for the CDR3 is TGTGCCAGCTCACCCCAAGAGGGGAACACTGAAGCTTTCTTT.

The chain couples TRBV15 to TRBJ2-3; 10 bases agree with TRBD2. This CDR3 is built from 17 residues. CDR1 is LNHNV, CDR2 YYDKDF, per germline (reference sequence). V lost 0 bases to trimming and J lost 1 base; unmatched junction nucleotides: 4. The CDR3 region has the DNA TGTGCCACCAGCAGAGAAATAGCGGGAGGACGCACAGATACGCAGTATTTT. Amino acid sequence: CATSREIAGGRTDTQYF.

The chain has TRBV13 and TRBJ2-5, with a tentative D call TRBD1 (5 bases). This CDR3 has 14 amino acids. Germline lookup yields CDR1 PRHDT and CDR2 FYEKMQ (reference sequence). With 2 bases removed from V and 4 bases from J, the gap between germline ends came to 11 bases. CDR3 amino acids: CASSLLWGGETQYF. The CDR3 nucleotides read TGTGCCAGCAGCTTACTGTGGGGCGGAGAGACCCAGTACTTC.

Only one count was recorded for this clone. This chain uses TRBV18 with TRBJ2-2; 9 bases are a match to TRBD1. V dropped 3 bases and J dropped 3; count of bases not matched to a gene: 5. The CDR3 extends over 16 amino acids. In germline, CDR1 is KGHSH, CDR2 LQKENI. The CDR3 protein is CASSPTGTGYTGELFF. CDR3 nucleotide sequence: TGTGCCAGCTCACCGACCGGGACAGGGTACACCGGGGAGCTGTTTTTT.

This rearrangement joins TRBV11-1 to TRBJ2-7; D is possibly TRBD2 (5 bases). V was trimmed by 5 bases and J by 0 bases, leaving 20 bases between them. Germline V gives CDR1 SGHAT, CDR2 FQDESV (reference sequence). The CDR3 length is 17 residues. DNA for the CDR3: TGTGCCAGCAGCCCCCCGCGTTCGGCTGGGAGCTCCTACGAGCAGTACTTC. It translates to CASSPPRSAGSSYEQYF.

The chain couples TRBV2 to TRBJ2-3; D not certain. The V end lost 7 bases, the J end lost 4 bases, and 12 bases lay between the germline ends. The germline V gene has CDR1 SNHLY and CDR2 FYNNEI. The CDR3 has 13 residues. CDR3: CASKFQGADTQYF. DNA for the CDR3: TGTGCCAGCAAGTTTCAAGGAGCAGATACGCAGTATTTT.

V gene TRBV9 combines with J gene TRBJ1-2; 11 positions agree with TRBD1. This CDR3 has 14 residues. Trimming took 4 bases from V and 5 from J; bases not matched to a gene: 4. Germline V lookup: CDR1 SGDLS, CDR2 YYNGEE. The CDR3 nucleotides read TGTGCCAGCAGCCTGGGGACAGGGGGTTATGGCTACACCTTC. Translated, it gives CASSLGTGGYGYTF.

The J gene is TRBJ2-6, the V gene TRBV7-9; 10 nucleotides agree with TRBD1. The CDR3 totals 18 residues. Germline CDR1 is SEHNR and CDR2 is FQNEAQ (reference sequence). The V and J ends lost 4 bases and 0 bases, in that order; junction bases with no gene match: 6. The chain's CDR3 is CASSSWGQGSSGANVLTF. The DNA of the CDR3 is TGTGCCAGCAGCTCTTGGGGACAGGGGAGCTCTGGGGCCAACGTCCTGACTTTC.

V is TRBV11-3 and J is TRBJ2-7; D is uncertain. Trimming removed 5 bases from V and 3 bases from J, with 8 bases in between. CDR3 length equals 12 residues. The germline V gene has CDR1 SGHNT and CDR2 YENEEA. CDR3 protein: CASSPQGYEQYF. CDR3 DNA: TGTGCCAGCAGCCCTCAAGGCTACGAGCAGTACTTC. The full variable domain, completed using reference TRBV11-3 and TRBJ2-7, is EAGVVQSPRYKIIEKKQPVAFWCNPISGHNTLYWYLQNLGQGPELLIRYENEEAVDDSQLPKDRFSAERLKGVDSTLKIQPAELGDSAVYLCASSPQGYEQYFGPGTRLTVT.

This clone was observed a handful of times. The chain links TRBV10-3 to TRBJ2-5; TRBD1 matches at 7 bases. With 4 bases clipped from V and 2 bases from J, the junction kept 7 bases outside the gene matches. The CDR3 spans 15 residues. The germline gives CDR1 ENHRY, CDR2 SYGVKD. The CDR3 region is CAISAKQGRQETQYF. CDR3 DNA: TGTGCCATCAGTGCAAAACAGGGGCGACAAGAGACCCAGTACTTC.

This chain uses TRBV19 with TRBJ1-1, with D perhaps matching TRBD1 (5 bases). The CDR3 covers 11 residues. Trimming cost V 6 bases and J 9 bases, with 11 bases left between them. Germline V gene data show CDR1 as LNHDA and CDR2 as SQIVND (reference sequence). The CDR3 sequence: CASSRTGKAFF. The CDR3 DNA reads as TGTGCCAGTAGCCGTACAGGAAAAGCTTTCTTT.

This rearrangement joins TRBV5-4 to TRBJ1-2; D might be TRBD1 (6 bases). Trimming shortened V by 0 bases and J by 8 bases, and 11 bases separated the two germline ends. This CDR3 contains 13 residues. Per the germline V gene, CDR1 is SGHNT and CDR2 is YYREEE (reference sequence). Written as DNA, the CDR3 is TGTGCCAGCAGCTTGGGAGACAGGTGGGGCTACACCTTC. Protein product: CASSLGDRWGYTF. Looking up the rest from reference TRBV5-4 and TRBJ1-2 gives the full variable domain: ETGVTQSPTHLIKTRGQQVTLRCSSQSGHNTVSWYQQALGQGPQFIFQYYREEENGRGNFPPRFSGLQFPNYSSELNVNALELDDSALYLCASSLGDRWGYTFGSGTRLTVV.

The chain carries TRBV2 and TRBJ2-1; 9 bases are a match to TRBD1. Germline CDR1 and CDR2: SNHLY and FYNNEI. The trim removed 5 bases at V and 9 bases at J, leaving 5 bases unmatched. The CDR3 has 13 residues. This CDR3 reads CASSRDRASEQFF. CDR3 nucleotides: TGTGCCAGCAGTAGGGACAGGGCGAGTGAGCAGTTCTTC.

The chain couples TRBV11-3 to TRBJ1-2; TRBD1 matches at 7 bases. Germline V gives CDR1 SGHNT, CDR2 YENEEA. J was trimmed by 5 bases and V by 7 bases; bases with no gene match: 16. This CDR3 region has 16 residues. The CDR3 nucleotides read TGTGCCAGCAACAACGCTTCCAGGGGGTCCCCTTATGGCTACACCTTC. Its translation is CASNNASRGSPYGYTF. Based on the CDR3 plus reference TRBV11-3 and TRBJ1-2, the full variable domain is EAGVVQSPRYKIIEKKQPVAFWCNPISGHNTLYWYLQNLGQGPELLIRYENEEAVDDSQLPKDRFSAERLKGVDSTLKIQPAELGDSAVYLCASNNASRGSPYGYTFGSGTRLTVV.

V and J are TRBV27 and TRBJ1-1; the D gene is possibly TRBD1 (6 bases). The CDR3 spans 15 residues. The V and J ends lost 7 bases and 5 bases respectively, with 20 bases between them. CDR1 MNHEY and CDR2 SMNVEV come from the germline V gene (reference sequence). The CDR3 here is CASMGAGGRGTEAFF. The DNA for the CDR3 is TGTGCCAGCATGGGCGCGGGGGGGCGGGGGACTGAAGCTTTCTTT.

The chain recombines TRBV5-1 with TRBJ2-3; 7 bases fit TRBD2. Trimming took 3 bases from V and 6 from J; bases not matched to a gene: 10. This CDR3 contains 15 residues. Germline CDR1 reads SGHRS; CDR2 reads YFSETQ. The DNA of the CDR3 is TGCGCCAGCAGCTCCGTGGCGGGAGTAGGTGATACGCAGTATTTT. This gives the protein CASSSVAGVGDTQYF.